A single sample gave rise to the 2 T cell receptor beta chains below, sequenced in a study of T cell repertoires in cytomegalovirus infection. From the reads, TCRdb called clonotypes with MiXCR, one entry per CDR3 protein. The table has almost 500,000 distinct CDR3 sequences, approximately 10% seen once. The sample was PBMCs. The source of these receptors is a human donor in good health (CMV status not recorded). Some clones in this sample may be carry-over from other donors' samples.

Only a few counts were recorded for this clonotype. The J gene is TRBJ2-7, the V gene TRBV10-3, with TRBD2 matching 10 bases. The germline V gene has CDR1 ENHRY and CDR2 SYGVKD. This CDR3 region has 15 residues. With V trimmed by 10 bases and J by 2 bases, 11 bases remained unmatched. CDR3 protein: CATTPTSGSAYEQYF. For the CDR3, the DNA is TGTGCCACAACTCCGACTAGCGGGTCGGCCTACGAGCAGTACTTC.

In DNA, the CDR3 is TGTGCCAGCAGCTTGGGGCGCGGCCTAGGGGGCCCCTCTCAGGCGCAGTATTTT. It translates to CASSLGRGLGGPSQAQYF. V usage is TRBV5-4 and J usage is TRBJ2-3; TRBD1 agrees at 7 bases. Germline-derived CDR1 and CDR2 are SGHNT and YYREEE (reference sequence). J lost 10 bases, V lost 0 bases, and 20 bases had no gene match. The CDR3 loop spans 18 amino acids. Complete variable domain (other parts from reference TRBV5-4 and TRBJ2-3): ETGVTQSPTHLIKTRGQQVTLRCSSQSGHNTVSWYQQALGQGPQFIFQYYREEENGRGNFPPRFSGLQFPNYSSELNVNALELDDSALYLCASSLGRGLGGPSQAQYFGPGTRLTVL.